This TCR beta chain was captured in a study of blood T cell repertoires in COVID-19 (dated by TCRdb to the early 2020s). Turning to the overall study: The collaborator samples originated in the United States, Italy and Spain and spanned the acute and convalescent phases of COVID-19. The material from the prospective study consisted of cDNA or gDNA derived from T cells, B-cell-depleted T cells, or PBMCs. Deeply sampled blood TCRbeta repertoires from subjects exposed to, actively infected with, or recovered from COVID-19 were included in the dataset. The repertoires were made available in a free public database intended to serve as a resource for research on the immune response to SARS-CoV-2. The samples were drawn from the first 160 participants of the ongoing ImmuneRACE study and from 950 to 1,500 subjects provided by 6 global collaborators. Nearly every sample came with metadata listing a de-identified subject ID, COVID-19 status, age in years and sex. Where available, HLA class I and class II types were taken from metadata supplied by the sample provider and were not determined by assay-based typing. On the study overall, not on this receptor specifically: The amount of clinical and demographic metadata varied by source and participant and was provided uncurated.

The V and J ends are trimmed by 0 bases and 5 bases, leaving 17 bases between them. The CDR3 contains 16 residues, cysteine and phenylalanine counted. Just the 48-base CDR3 DNA is kept, in frame starting at base 1. Reading the germline V gene gives CDR1 SGHRS and CDR2 YFSETQ. Each collaborating institution followed its own protocols to collect whole blood in K2EDTA tubes. For TCRbeta analysis, collaborator samples were shipped as frozen whole blood, as isolated PBMCs, or as DNA extracted from either sample type. The immunoSEQ Assay, a bias-controlled multiplex PCR, was used to amplify TCRbeta CDR3 regions from genomic DNA. In the source study's methods: Nucleated cell counts per sample were estimated from amplification of reference gene primers within the assay. To quantify the absolute abundance of each unique TCRbeta CDR3 rearrangement, sequence reads were collapsed and filtered. For each sample, productive Simpson clonality was calculated as the square root of Simpson's diversity index over productive rearrangements. This immuneACCESS table, as held by TCRdb, lists in-frame sequences with V and J called but not all clones. Of the missing ones, under half trace to an unresolved V gene in checked studies; the others have no known cause. That table furnishes V, J and clone size, whereas the DNA furnished D and trimming. This sample lists about 66,000 clones; roughly 86% were detected once. The ten largest make up approximately 1.5% of the sample.

Points on this clone: Its binding antigen is unknown. It has no much larger one-base neighbor in the sample; base qualities were not kept.

The receptor chain draws on TRBV5-1 and TRBJ1-2; the best D guess is TRBD1, with 5 bases matching. The sequence was obtained from a man aged 55 to 70 with acute or convalescent COVID-19. Material: peripheral blood. The DNA sequence follows: TGCGCCAGCAGCTTGGATTGGGGGGTGAAACAATATGGCTACACCTTC. It translates as CASSLDWGVKQYGYTF.